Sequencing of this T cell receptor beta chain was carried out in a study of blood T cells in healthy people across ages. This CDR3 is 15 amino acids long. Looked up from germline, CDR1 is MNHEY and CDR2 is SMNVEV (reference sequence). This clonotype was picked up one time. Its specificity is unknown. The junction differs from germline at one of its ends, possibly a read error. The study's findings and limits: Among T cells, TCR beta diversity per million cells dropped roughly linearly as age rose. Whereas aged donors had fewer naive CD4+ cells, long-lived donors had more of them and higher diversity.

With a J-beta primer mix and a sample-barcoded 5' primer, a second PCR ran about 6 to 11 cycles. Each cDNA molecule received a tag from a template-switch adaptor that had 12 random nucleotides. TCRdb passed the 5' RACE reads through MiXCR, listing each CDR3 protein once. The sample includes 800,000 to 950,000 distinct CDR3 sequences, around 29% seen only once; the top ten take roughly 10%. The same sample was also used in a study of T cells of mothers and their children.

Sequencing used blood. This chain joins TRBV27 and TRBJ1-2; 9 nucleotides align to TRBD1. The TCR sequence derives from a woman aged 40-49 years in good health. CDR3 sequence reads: CASSGNDRGAYDYTF. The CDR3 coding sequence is TGTGCCAGCAGTGGGAACGACAGGGGGGCCTATGACTACACCTTC.